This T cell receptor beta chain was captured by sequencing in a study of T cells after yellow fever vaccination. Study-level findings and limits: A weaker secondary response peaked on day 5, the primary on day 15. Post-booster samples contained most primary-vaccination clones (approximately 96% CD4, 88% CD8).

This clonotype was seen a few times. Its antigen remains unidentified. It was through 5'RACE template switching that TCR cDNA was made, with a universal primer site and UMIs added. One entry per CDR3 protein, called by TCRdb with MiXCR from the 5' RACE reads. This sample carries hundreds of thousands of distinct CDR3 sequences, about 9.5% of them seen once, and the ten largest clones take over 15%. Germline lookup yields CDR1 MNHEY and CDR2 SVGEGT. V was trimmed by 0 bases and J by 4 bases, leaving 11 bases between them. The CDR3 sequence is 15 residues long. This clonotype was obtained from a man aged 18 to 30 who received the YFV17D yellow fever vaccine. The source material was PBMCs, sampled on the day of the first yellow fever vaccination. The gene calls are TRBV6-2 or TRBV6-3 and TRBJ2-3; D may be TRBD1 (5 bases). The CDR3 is CASSYSSRASDTQYF. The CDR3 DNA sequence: TGTGCCAGCAGTTACTCCTCCAGGGCCTCAGATACGCAGTATTTT.